The next 27 T cell receptor beta chains were all read from a single sample in a study of control samples from healthy donors and cancer patients. Using immunoSEQ multiplex PCR, the repertoire was profiled, and TCRdb retains in-frame clones only, with some absent. The sample has tens of thousands of clones, about 90% seen once. The source material was blood. These receptors came from a woman between 45 and 60 years old in good health.

This chain uses TRBV7-9 with TRBJ2-1, with D tentatively TRBD2 (5 bases). The germline V and J ends were trimmed by 7 bases and 1 base, with 11 bases remaining between them. CDR1 SEHNR and CDR2 FQNEAQ come from the germline V gene (reference sequence). The CDR3 spans 14 residues. As DNA, the CDR3 is TGTGCCAGCAACCCCGAGGGATCCTACAATGAGCAGTTCTTC. This translates into CASNPEGSYNEQFF.

The rearrangement uses TRBV6-2 or TRBV6-3 and TRBJ1-5; perhaps TRBD1 as D (5 bases). The germline CDR1 and CDR2 sequences are MNHEY and SVGEGT. Between the trimmed V and J ends, which lost 2 bases and 3 bases, there was a span of 17 bases. The CDR3 has 17 residues. The CDR3 loop is CASSYAAGSPPNQPQHF. In DNA form, the CDR3 reads TGTGCCAGCAGTTACGCAGCAGGGTCCCCCCCCAATCAGCCCCAGCATTTT.

The V and J genes are TRBV4-3 and TRBJ1-4; D might be TRBD1 (6 bases). CDR1 and CDR2 (germline): LGHNA, YSLEER. The CDR3 runs to 18 residues. V was cut by 0 bases and J by 4 bases, with 18 bases left in between. The CDR3 DNA reads as TGCGCCAGCAGCCAAGAGAGGGGCAGGGAGGGGGGTAATGAAAAACTGTTTTTT. Translating it yields CASSQERGREGGNEKLFF.

This chain uses TRBV11-3 with TRBJ2-7, with 7 bases matching TRBD1. Per the germline V gene, CDR1 is SGHNT and CDR2 is YENEEA. Unmatched junction bases numbered 11, after V lost 5 bases and J lost 4 bases. The CDR3 is 15 amino acids. CDR3 nucleotide sequence: TGTGCCAGCAGCCCCGACGGGCACAGGGGTTACGAGCAGTACTTC. It yields the protein CASSPDGHRGYEQYF.

The rearrangement uses TRBV9 and TRBJ2-7; either TRBD1 or TRBD2 may fit D (5 bases each). V was clipped by 4 bases and J by 3 bases, with 17 bases between them. Germline values: CDR1 SGDLS, CDR2 YYNGEE. There are 15 residues in the CDR3. The CDR3: CASSKTGTVDYEQYF. DNA for the CDR3: TGTGCCAGCAGCAAGACCGGGACGGTCGACTACGAGCAGTACTTC.

This chain links TRBV4-1 with TRBJ2-5; 9 nucleotides line up with TRBD1. Trimming at V came to 0 bases and at J to 5 bases, leaving 1 base not matched to a gene. The CDR3 loop spans 14 amino acids. CDR1 and CDR2 (germline): MGHRA, YSYEKL. Here the CDR3 reads CASSQEDRGETQYF. The CDR3 bases are TGCGCCAGCAGCCAAGAGGACAGGGGCGAGACCCAGTACTTC.

V and J are TRBV9 and TRBJ1-1, with TRBD1 matching over 8 bases. Germline CDR1 reads SGDLS; CDR2 reads YYNGEE. The ends lost 3 bases at V and 3 bases at J; junction bases unmatched: 7. The CDR3 covers 15 residues. CDR3 residues: CASSATGGLHTEAFF. CDR3 DNA: TGTGCCAGCAGCGCTACAGGGGGACTTCACACTGAAGCTTTCTTT.

This clone has only a few counts. The CDR3 DNA is TGTGCCAGCTCCGACAGGGTCTATGGCTACACCTTC. Protein: CASSDRVYGYTF. The rearrangement uses TRBV7-8 and TRBJ1-2; 7 bases match TRBD1. The CDR3 runs to 12 residues. With V trimmed by 8 bases and J by 4 bases, 4 bases remained unmatched. Germline lookup yields CDR1 SGHVS and CDR2 FQNEAQ.

The V call is TRBV28, the J call TRBJ1-6, with no clear D. Germline assignment: CDR1 MDHEN and CDR2 SYDVKM. The CDR3 sequence is 17 residues long. The ends were cut back, 1 base at V and 2 bases at J, with 12 bases in the middle. The CDR3 spells CASSLFIGIPYNSPLHF. The CDR3 DNA follows: TGTGCCAGCAGTTTATTCATAGGGATCCCCTATAATTCACCCCTCCACTTT.

The gene calls are TRBV3-1 (or the pseudogene TRBV3-2) and TRBJ2-7, with 8 nucleotides matching TRBD1. V was pared by 5 bases and J by 7 bases, with 10 bases of the junction left unmatched. Germline lookup yields CDR1 LGHDT and CDR2 YNNKEL (reference sequence). There are 14 residues in the CDR3. The DNA for the CDR3 is TGTGCCAGCAGCGGGATGGCAGGGGGCGGTGAGCAGTACTTC. It is translated as CASSGMAGGGEQYF.

In its sample, this clone was seen once. The rearrangement links TRBV6-2 or TRBV6-3 to TRBJ2-1; D is perhaps TRBD1 or TRBD2 (6 bases each). With 6 bases removed from V and 0 bases from J, the gap between germline ends came to 9 bases. The CDR3 contains 14 residues. Per germline, CDR1 MNHEY and CDR2 SVGEGT. As DNA, the CDR3 is TGTGCCAGCAGCTGGGGGGCCTCCTACAATGAGCAGTTCTTC. Its protein is CASSWGASYNEQFF.

This clone has a single count. This sequence joins TRBV12-3 or TRBV12-4 and TRBJ2-5, with TRBD2 matching over 7 bases. This CDR3 comprises 13 residues. V was clipped by 6 bases and J by 5 bases; unmatched bases: 6. CDR3 coding DNA: TGTGCCAGCAGGCGGGAGAACTGGGAGACCCAGTACTTC. Translating it yields CASRRENWETQYF.

The rearrangement joins TRBV5-4 to TRBJ2-2; the D is unclear. The ends were cut back, 0 bases at V and 4 bases at J, with 4 bases in the middle. Looked up from germline, CDR1 is SGHNT and CDR2 is YYREEE (reference sequence). This CDR3 contains 13 residues. CDR3 coding DNA: TGTGCCAGCAGCTTGGGGTCCACCGGGGAGCTGTTTTTT. It specifies CASSLGSTGELFF.

A few counts support this clone. The V gene is TRBV27, the J gene TRBJ2-7; D is unresolved. The CDR3 extends over 13 amino acids. V was clipped by 5 bases and J by 3 bases, with 11 bases between them. CDR1 and CDR2 (germline): MNHEY, SMNVEV (reference sequence). The CDR3 sequence is CASSPNLSYEQYF. DNA of the CDR3: TGTGCCAGCAGTCCGAACCTCAGCTACGAGCAGTACTTC.

Concerning this clone itself: Other nucleotide sequences from this sample produce the same CDR3. The chain employs TRBV9 and TRBJ1-1, with 9 bases lining up with TRBD1. The CDR3 covers 13 residues. Germline V gene lookup returns CDR1 SGDLS and CDR2 YYNGEE. J gave up 4 bases and V 4 bases, and 2 bases lay outside the gene matches. The CDR3 DNA follows: TGTGCCAGCAGCACGACAGGGGGCACTGAAGCTTTCTTT. Protein: CASSTTGGTEAFF. The full variable domain, its missing parts supplied by reference TRBV9 and TRBJ1-1, is DSGVTQTPKHLITATGQRVTLRCSPRSGDLSVYWYQQSLDQGLQFLIQYYNGEERAKGNILERFSAQQFPDLHSELNLSSLELGDSALYFCASSTTGGTEAFFGQGTRLTVV.

The V and J genes are TRBV5-1 and TRBJ2-3; TRBD1 is a possible D gene (5 bases). Trimming cost V 0 bases and J 5 bases, with 16 bases left between them. The CDR3 has 16 amino acids. Germline lookup yields CDR1 SGHRS and CDR2 YFSETQ. For the CDR3, the DNA is TGCGCCAGCAGCTTGGGCTACAGGTCTGGGGAAGATACGCAGTATTTT. Amino acid sequence: CASSLGYRSGEDTQYF.

V and J are TRBV15 and TRBJ1-2, with a weak D call TRBD1 (5 bases). V lost 3 bases, J lost 6 bases, and 11 bases lay in between. The CDR3 sequence is 13 residues long. The germline gives CDR1 LNHNV, CDR2 YYDKDF (reference sequence). CDR3 sequence (DNA): TGTGCCACCAGCAGGAAGACAGAGAATGGCTACACCTTC. Translating it yields CATSRKTENGYTF.

J is TRBJ2-2 and V is TRBV18; D not certain. V was cut by 3 bases and J by 6 bases, with 14 bases left in between. The CDR3 spans 15 residues. CDR1 and CDR2 from the germline V gene are KGHSH and LQKENI. CDR3 amino acids: CASSPVDGAPGELFF. The DNA for the CDR3 is TGTGCCAGCTCACCGGTGGACGGAGCCCCCGGGGAGCTGTTTTTT.

CDR3: CASKTGKSVGYTF. As DNA, the CDR3 is TGTGCCAGCAAGACAGGGAAATCGGTCGGCTACACCTTC. This rearrangement joins TRBV12-3 or TRBV12-4 to TRBJ1-2, with 7 bases aligning to TRBD1. With 7 bases clipped from V and 8 bases from J, the junction kept 10 bases outside the gene matches. CDR3 length: 13 residues.

This chain joins TRBV28 and TRBJ1-4; D is perhaps TRBD1 (5 bases). Per the germline V gene, CDR1 is MDHEN and CDR2 is SYDVKM. V shed 8 bases and J shed 8 bases, with 21 bases lying between them. CDR3 length: 15 amino acids. The CDR3 is CASRRGGVIGEKLFF. CDR3 coding DNA: TGTGCCAGCCGAAGAGGAGGGGTGATAGGGGAAAAACTGTTTTTT.

The V and J genes are TRBV15 and TRBJ1-2, with D unclear. Germline-derived CDR1 and CDR2 are LNHNV and YYDKDF (reference sequence). V was clipped by 0 bases and J by 8 bases, with 16 bases between them. CDR3 size: 15 residues. The chain's CDR3 is CATSRDRGVGNGYTF. The CDR3 coding sequence is TGTGCCACCAGCAGAGATCGTGGGGTTGGGAACGGCTACACCTTC.

The sample holds a few counts of this clone. This CDR3 is CASSFGTGTYEQYF. The DNA for the CDR3 is TGTGCCAGCAGCTTCGGGACAGGGACGTACGAGCAGTACTTC. The chain recombines TRBV5-5 with TRBJ2-7; 9 bases are a match to TRBD1. Unmatched junction bases numbered 4, after V lost 2 bases and J lost 4 bases. In germline, CDR1 is SGHKS, CDR2 YYEKEE (reference sequence). The CDR3 loop spans 14 amino acids.

The CDR3: CASRNSADEKLFF. CDR3 coding DNA: TGTGCCAGCAGGAATTCGGCGGATGAAAAACTGTTTTTT. The chain uses TRBV28 and TRBJ1-4, with D unclear. This CDR3 has 13 residues. Germline V gene data show CDR1 as MDHEN and CDR2 as SYDVKM. Between the trimmed V and J ends, which lost 6 bases and 6 bases, there was a span of 11 bases.

The chain joins TRBV7-3 to TRBJ2-1, with 11 bases fitting TRBD2. The germline V gene has CDR1 SGHTA and CDR2 FQGTGA. This CDR3 comprises 15 residues. Trimming took 5 bases from V and 5 from J; bases not matched to a gene: 5. The DNA of the CDR3 is TGTGCCAGCAGCACAAGACTAGCGGGGAACAATGAGCAGTTCTTC. This translates into CASSTRLAGNNEQFF.

V gene TRBV19 combines with J gene TRBJ1-1; 7 nucleotides match TRBD1. CDR3 length: 16 amino acids. Germline values: CDR1 LNHDA, CDR2 SQIVND (reference sequence). V lost 4 bases, J lost 6 bases, and 14 bases stayed unmatched. CDR3 in amino acids: CASSKGQNKGTAEAFF. The CDR3 coding sequence is TGTGCCAGTAGTAAGGGACAGAATAAGGGGACCGCTGAAGCTTTCTTT.

This clone was found a few times. The rearrangement uses TRBV3-1 (or the pseudogene TRBV3-2) and TRBJ1-4; 8 nucleotides agree with TRBD1. V gave up 0 bases and J gave up 8 bases; unmatched junction bases: 11. The CDR3 runs 17 residues. The germline V gene encodes CDR1 LGHDT and CDR2 YNNKEL (reference sequence). The CDR3, as DNA: TGTGCCAGCAGCCAAGAGCGCTCCGGGACAGGAAGGGAAAAACTGTTTTTT. Translation gives CASSQERSGTGREKLFF.

This chain connects TRBV5-1 to TRBJ2-7, with D perhaps matching TRBD2 (7 bases). Germline assignment: CDR1 SGHRS and CDR2 YFSETQ. The V end lost 0 bases, the J end lost 6 bases, and 16 bases lay between the germline ends. This CDR3 contains 15 residues. The CDR3 is CASSLAGDYRLEQYF. The CDR3 DNA sequence: TGCGCCAGCAGCTTGGCAGGGGACTATAGACTCGAGCAGTACTTC.